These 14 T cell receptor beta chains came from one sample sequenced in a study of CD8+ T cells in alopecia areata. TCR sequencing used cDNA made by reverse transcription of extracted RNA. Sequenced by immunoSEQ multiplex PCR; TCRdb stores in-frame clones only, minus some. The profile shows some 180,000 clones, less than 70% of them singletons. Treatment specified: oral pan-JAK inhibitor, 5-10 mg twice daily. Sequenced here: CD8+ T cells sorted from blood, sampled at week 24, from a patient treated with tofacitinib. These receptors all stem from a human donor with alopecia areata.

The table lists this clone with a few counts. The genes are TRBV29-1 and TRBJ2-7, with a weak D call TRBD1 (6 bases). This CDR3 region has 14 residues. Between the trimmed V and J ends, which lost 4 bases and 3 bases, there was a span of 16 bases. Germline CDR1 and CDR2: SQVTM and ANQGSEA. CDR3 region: CSVGETGKRYEQYF. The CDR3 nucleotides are TGCAGCGTTGGAGAGACAGGAAAGCGCTACGAGCAGTACTTC.

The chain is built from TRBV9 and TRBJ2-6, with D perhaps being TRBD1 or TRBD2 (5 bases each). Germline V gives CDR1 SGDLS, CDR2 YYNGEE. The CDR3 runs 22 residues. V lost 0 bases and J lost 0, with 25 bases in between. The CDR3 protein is CASSVDALGRKYSDSGANVLTF. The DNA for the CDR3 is TGTGCCAGCAGCGTAGACGCATTGGGACGAAAATACTCCGACTCTGGGGCCAACGTCCTGACTTTC.

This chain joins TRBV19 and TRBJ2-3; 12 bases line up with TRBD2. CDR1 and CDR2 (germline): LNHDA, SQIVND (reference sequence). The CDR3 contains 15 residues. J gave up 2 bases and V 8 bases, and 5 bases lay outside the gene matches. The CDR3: CASSPSGGATDTQYF. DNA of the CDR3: TGTGCCAGTTCCCCTAGCGGGGGGGCCACAGATACGCAGTATTTT.

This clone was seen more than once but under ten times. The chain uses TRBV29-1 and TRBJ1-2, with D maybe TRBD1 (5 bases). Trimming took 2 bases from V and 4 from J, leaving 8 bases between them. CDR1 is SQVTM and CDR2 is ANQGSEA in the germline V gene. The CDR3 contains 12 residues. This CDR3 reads CSVEQGTYGYTF. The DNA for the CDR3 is TGCAGCGTTGAACAGGGTACCTATGGCTACACCTTC.

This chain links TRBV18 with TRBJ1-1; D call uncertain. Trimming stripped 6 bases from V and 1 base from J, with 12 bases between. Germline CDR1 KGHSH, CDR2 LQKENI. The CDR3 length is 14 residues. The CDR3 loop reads CASSPTSENTEAFF. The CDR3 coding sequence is TGTGCCAGCTCGCCCACCTCAGAGAACACTGAAGCTTTCTTT.

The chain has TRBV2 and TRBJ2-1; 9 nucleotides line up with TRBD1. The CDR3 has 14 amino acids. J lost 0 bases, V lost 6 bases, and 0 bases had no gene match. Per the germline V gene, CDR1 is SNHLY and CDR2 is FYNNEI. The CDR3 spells CASRTGGSYNEQFF. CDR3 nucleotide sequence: TGTGCCAGCAGGACAGGGGGCTCCTACAATGAGCAGTTCTTC.

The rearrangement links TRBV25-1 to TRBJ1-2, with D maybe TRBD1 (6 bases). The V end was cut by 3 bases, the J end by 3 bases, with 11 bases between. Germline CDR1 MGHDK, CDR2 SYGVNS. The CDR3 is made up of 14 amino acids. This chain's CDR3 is CASSDPDSHYGYTF. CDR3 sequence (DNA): TGTGCCAGCAGTGACCCGGACAGCCACTATGGCTACACCTTC.

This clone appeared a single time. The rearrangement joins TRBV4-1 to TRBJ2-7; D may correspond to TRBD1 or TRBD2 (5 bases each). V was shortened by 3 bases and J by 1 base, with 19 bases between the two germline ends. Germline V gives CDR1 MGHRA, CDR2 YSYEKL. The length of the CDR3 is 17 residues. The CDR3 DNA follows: TGCGCCAGCAGCCAGTCGAGTCCTGGGGGTTCTTCCTACGAGCAGTACTTC. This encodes CASSQSSPGGSSYEQYF.

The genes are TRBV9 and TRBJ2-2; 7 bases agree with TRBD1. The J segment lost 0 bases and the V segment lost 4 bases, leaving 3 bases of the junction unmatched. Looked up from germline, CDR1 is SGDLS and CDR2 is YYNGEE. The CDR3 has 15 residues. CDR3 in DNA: TGTGCCAGCAGCTCGGGACAGTCGAACACCGGGGAGCTGTTTTTT. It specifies CASSSGQSNTGELFF.

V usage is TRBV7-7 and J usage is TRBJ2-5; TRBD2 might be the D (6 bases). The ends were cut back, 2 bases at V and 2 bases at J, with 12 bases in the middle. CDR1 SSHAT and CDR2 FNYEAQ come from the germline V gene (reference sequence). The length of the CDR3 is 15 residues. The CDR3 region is CASSLSLAKQETQYF. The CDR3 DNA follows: TGTGCCAGCAGCTTAAGTCTAGCGAAGCAAGAGACCCAGTACTTC.

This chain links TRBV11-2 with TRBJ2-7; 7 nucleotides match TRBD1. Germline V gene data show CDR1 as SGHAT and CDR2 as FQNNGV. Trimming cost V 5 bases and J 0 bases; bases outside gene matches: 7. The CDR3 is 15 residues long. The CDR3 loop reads CASSRPDRSSYEQYF. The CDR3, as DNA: TGTGCCAGCAGCCGCCCGGACAGGAGCTCCTACGAGCAGTACTTC.

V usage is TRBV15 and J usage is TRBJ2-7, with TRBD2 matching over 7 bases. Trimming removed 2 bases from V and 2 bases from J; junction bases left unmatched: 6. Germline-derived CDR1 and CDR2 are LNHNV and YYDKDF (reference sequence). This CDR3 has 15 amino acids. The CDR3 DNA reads TGTGCCACCAGCAGAACGGCTAGCGGAACCTACGAGCAGTACTTC. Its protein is CATSRTASGTYEQYF.

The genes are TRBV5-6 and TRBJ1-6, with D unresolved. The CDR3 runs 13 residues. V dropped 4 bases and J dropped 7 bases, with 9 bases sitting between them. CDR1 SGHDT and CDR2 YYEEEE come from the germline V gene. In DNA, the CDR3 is TGTGCCAGCAGCCCTCCTTCAAATTCACCCCTCCACTTT. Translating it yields CASSPPSNSPLHF.

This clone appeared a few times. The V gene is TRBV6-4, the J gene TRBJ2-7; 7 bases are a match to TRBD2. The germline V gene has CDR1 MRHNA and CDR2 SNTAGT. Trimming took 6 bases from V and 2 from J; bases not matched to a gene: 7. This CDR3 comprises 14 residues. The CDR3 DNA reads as TGTGCCAGCAGGAGTGTTGGGGGGGCCTACGAGCAGTACTTC. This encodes CASRSVGGAYEQYF.